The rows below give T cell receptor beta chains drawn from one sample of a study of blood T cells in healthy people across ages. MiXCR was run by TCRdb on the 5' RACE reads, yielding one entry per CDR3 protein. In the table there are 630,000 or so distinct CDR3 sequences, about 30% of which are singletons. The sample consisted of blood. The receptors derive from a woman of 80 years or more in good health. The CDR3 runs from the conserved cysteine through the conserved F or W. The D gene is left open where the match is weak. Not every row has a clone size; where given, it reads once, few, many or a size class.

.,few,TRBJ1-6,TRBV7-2,TGTACCAGCAGCCCCCGGGATCAAGGGCCTCTTTCACCCCTCCACTTT,CTSSPRDQGPLSPLHF
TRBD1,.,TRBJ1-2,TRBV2,TGTGCCAGCATGGCAGAAGCGGCGGGACAGGGGGCAGACTATGGCTACACCTTC,CASMAEAAGQGADYGYTF
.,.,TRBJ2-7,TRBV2,TGTGCCAGCCGGAAGAACTACGAGCAGTACTTC,CASRKNYEQYF
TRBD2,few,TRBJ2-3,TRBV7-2,TGTGCCAGCAGCTTAGTGGCGGGGGGGGCTAGCACAGATACGCAGTATTTT,CASSLVAGGASTDTQYF
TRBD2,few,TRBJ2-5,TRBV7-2,TGTGCCAGCAGCCCGATTGTTGGCGGGGGTCAAGAGACCCAGTACTTC,CASSPIVGGGQETQYF
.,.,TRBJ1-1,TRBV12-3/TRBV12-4,TGTGCCAGCAGTTTTTCCGCTCAGGGTTACACTGAAGCTTTCTTT,CASSFSAQGYTEAFF
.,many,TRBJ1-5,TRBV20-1,TGCAGTGCTAGAGATCGCGGGACTGGGAATAGCAATCAGCCCCAGCATTTT,CSARDRGTGNSNQPQHF
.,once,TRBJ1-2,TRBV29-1,TGCAGCGTTGTGGCGGGGAGCGGCTACACCTTC,CSVVAGSGYTF
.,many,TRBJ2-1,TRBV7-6,TGTGCCAGCAGTCTCAGGGCGGCTGGGGAGCAGTTCTTC,CASSLRAAGEQFF
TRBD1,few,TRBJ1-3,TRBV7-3,TGTGCCAGCAGCTTAACGGCGGGACAGCCTAGCTCTGGAAACACCATATATTTT,CASSLTAGQPSSGNTIYF
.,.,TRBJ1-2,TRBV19,TGTGCCAGTAATGTGGCATTGAGCTATGGCTACACCTTC,CASNVALSYGYTF
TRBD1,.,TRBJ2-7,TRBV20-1,TGCAGTGCTAGAGGGAACAGGGGGCTTAACGAGCAGTACTTC,CSARGNRGLNEQYF
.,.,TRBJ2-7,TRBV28,TGTGCCAGCAGCCCCCCAATTGGGGTTAGCTACGAGCAGTACTTC,CASSPPIGVSYEQYF
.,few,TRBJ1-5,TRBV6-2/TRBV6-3,TGTGCCAGCAGTTACCGCAGGGGATCCAGCAATCAGCCCCAGCATTTT,CASSYRRGSSNQPQHF
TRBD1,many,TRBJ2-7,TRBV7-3,TGTGCCAGCAGCTTACAACAGGGACAGGGGTACGAGCAGTACTTC,CASSLQQGQGYEQYF
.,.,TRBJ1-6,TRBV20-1,TGCAGTGCTCAGACAGAGAATTCACCCCTCCACTTT,CSAQTENSPLHF
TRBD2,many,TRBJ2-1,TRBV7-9,TGTGCCAGCAGCCCCACCGGGACTAGGATGGATGAGCAGTTCTTC,CASSPTGTRMDEQFF
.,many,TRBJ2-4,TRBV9,TGTGCCAGCATGACAGACAAGACCAAAAACATTCAGTACTTC,CASMTDKTKNIQYF
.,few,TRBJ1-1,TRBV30,TGTGCCTGGGTGCAGGGTAGGAACACTGAAGCTTTCTTT,CAWVQGRNTEAFF
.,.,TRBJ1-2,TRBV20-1,TGCAGTGCTACCGGGCAGATAGGGCATGGCTACACCTTC,CSATGQIGHGYTF
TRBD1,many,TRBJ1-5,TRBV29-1,TGCAGCGTTGGAGGGACAGATAATCAGCCCCAGCATTTT,CSVGGTDNQPQHF
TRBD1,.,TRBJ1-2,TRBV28,TGTGCCAGCAGTGGGACAGGGGATGACTATGGCTACACCTTC,CASSGTGDDYGYTF
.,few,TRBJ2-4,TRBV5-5,TGTGCCAGCAGCTTGAGCAATACAGTGTGGGACATTCAGTACTTC,CASSLSNTVWDIQYF
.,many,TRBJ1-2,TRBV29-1,TGCAGCGTCGGACTCAATTCTAACTATGGCTACACCTTC,CSVGLNSNYGYTF
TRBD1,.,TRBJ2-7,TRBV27,TGTGCCAGCAGTCGCAGGGGGACAGGGGGCATCGACGAGCAGTACTTC,CASSRRGTGGIDEQYF
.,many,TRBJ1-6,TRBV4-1,TGCGCCAGCAGCCAACTGGCAGGGGAGAGCTCCTATAATTCACCCCTCCACTTT,CASSQLAGESSYNSPLHF
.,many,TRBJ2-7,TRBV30,TGTGCCTGGAGCTATAGCTCCTACGAGCAGTACTTC,CAWSYSSYEQYF
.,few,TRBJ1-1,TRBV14,TGTGCCAGCAGCCAAGTGGATTCGAACACTGAAGCTTTCTTT,CASSQVDSNTEAFF
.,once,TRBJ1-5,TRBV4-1,TGCGCCAGCAGCCAAGGCCCCGACAGATACTATCAGCCCCAGCATTTT,CASSQGPDRYYQPQHF
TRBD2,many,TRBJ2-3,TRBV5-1,TGCGCCAGCAGCCTGAGGACTAGCCCGCCGGATACGCAGTATTTT,CASSLRTSPPDTQYF
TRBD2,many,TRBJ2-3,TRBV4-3,TGCGCCAGCAGCCAGAGACTAGCGGGGGGTAGCGATACGCAGTATTTT,CASSQRLAGGSDTQYF
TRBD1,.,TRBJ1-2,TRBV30,TGTGCCTGGAGTGCCCCACCCACAGGGGCCGACTATGGCTACACCTTC,CAWSAPPTGADYGYTF
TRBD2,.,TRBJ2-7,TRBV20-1,TGCAGTGCTAGAGACCCTCTGACTAGCGGGGGGAACAGCTACGAGCAGTACTTC,CSARDPLTSGGNSYEQYF
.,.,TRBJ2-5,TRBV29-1,TGCAGCGTTTCGTACGGAGTTCAAGAGACCCAGTACTTC,CSVSYGVQETQYF
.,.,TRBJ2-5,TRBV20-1,TGCAGTGCTCCACCGGGACACTTCCAAGAGACCCAGTACTTC,CSAPPGHFQETQYF
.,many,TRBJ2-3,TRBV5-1,TGCGCCAGCAGCTTGGGGGCGCGGACAGCTAGCACAGATACGCAGTATTTT,CASSLGARTASTDTQYF
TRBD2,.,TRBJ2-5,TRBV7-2,TGTGCCAGCAGCCCGCCCGGGACTAGCGGCAATGAGCAGTACTTC,CASSPPGTSGNEQYF
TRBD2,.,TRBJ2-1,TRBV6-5,TGTGCCAACAGTTCCGTAGCGGGGGGTTTCAATGAGCAGTTCTTC,CANSSVAGGFNEQFF